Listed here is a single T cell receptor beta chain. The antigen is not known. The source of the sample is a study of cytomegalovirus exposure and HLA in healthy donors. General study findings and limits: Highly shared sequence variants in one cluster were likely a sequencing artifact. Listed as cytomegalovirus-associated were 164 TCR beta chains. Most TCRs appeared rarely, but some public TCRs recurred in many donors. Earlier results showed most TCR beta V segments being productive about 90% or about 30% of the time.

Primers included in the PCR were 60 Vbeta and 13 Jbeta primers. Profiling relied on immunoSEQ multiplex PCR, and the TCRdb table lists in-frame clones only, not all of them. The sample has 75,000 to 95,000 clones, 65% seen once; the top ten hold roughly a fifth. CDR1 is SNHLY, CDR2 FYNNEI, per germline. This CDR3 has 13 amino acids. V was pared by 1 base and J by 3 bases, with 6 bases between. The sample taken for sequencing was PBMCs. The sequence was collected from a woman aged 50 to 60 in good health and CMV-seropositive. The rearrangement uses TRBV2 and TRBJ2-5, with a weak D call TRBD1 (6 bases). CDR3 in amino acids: CASSEGTEETQYF. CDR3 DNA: TGTGCCAGCAGTGAAGGGACAGAAGAGACCCAGTACTTC.